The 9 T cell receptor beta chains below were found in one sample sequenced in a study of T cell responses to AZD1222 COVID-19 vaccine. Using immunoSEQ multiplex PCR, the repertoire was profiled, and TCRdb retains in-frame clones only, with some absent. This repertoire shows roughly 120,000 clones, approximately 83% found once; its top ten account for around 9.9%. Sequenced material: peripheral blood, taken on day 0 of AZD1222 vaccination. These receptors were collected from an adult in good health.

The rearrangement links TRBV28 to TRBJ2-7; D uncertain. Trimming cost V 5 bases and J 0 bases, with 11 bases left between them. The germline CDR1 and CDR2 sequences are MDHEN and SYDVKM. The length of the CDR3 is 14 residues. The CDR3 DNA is TGTGCCAGCAGTCCCCTATGGAGCTCCTACGAGCAGTACTTC. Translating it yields CASSPLWSSYEQYF.

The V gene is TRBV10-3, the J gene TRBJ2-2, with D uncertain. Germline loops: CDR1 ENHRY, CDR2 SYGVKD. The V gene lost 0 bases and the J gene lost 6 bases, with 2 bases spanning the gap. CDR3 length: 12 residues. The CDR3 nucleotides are TGTGCCATCAGTGAGTCGGCCGGGGAGCTGTTTTTT. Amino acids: CAISESAGELFF.

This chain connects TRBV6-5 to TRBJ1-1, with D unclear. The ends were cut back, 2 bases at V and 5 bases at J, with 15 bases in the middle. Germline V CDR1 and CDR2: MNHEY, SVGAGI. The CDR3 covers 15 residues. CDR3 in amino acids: CASSYQGSGSTEAFF. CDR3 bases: TGTGCCAGCAGTTACCAAGGGTCGGGGAGTACTGAAGCTTTCTTT.

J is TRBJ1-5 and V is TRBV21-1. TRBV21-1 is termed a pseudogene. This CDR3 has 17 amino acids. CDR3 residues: CASRKVEILRSIQPQHF. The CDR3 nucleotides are TGTGCCAGCAGAAAAGTGGAAATTCTTAGAAGCATTCAGCCCCAGCATTTT.

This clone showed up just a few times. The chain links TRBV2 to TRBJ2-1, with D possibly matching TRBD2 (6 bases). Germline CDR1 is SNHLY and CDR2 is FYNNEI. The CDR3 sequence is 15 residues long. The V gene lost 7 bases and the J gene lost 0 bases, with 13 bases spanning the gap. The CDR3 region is CASTPTRGSYNEQFF. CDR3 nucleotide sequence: TGTGCCAGCACCCCGACTAGGGGCTCCTACAATGAGCAGTTCTTC.

CDR3 amino acids: CASSSLGDQGAWYNEQFF. The CDR3 nucleotides read TGTGCCAGTAGCTCACTTGGAGACCAGGGGGCTTGGTACAATGAGCAGTTCTTC. The chain is built from TRBV19 and TRBJ2-1; 8 bases are a match to TRBD1. The J segment lost 4 bases and the V segment lost 6 bases, leaving 17 bases of the junction unmatched. CDR3 length: 18 residues. Per germline, CDR1 LNHDA and CDR2 SQIVND (reference sequence).

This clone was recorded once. The CDR3 coding sequence is TGTGCCAGCAGCCCGCTTGAAAAACTGTTTTTT. Translated, it gives CASSPLEKLFF. The V call is TRBV7-9, the J call TRBJ1-4; D gene uncertain. CDR3 size: 11 residues. Germline V gene sequence: CDR1 SEHNR, CDR2 FQNEAQ (reference sequence). V lost 5 bases and J lost 7, with 5 bases in between.

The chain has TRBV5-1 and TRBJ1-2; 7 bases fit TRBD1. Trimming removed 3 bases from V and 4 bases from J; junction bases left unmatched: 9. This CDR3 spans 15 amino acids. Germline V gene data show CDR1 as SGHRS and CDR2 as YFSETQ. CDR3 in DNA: TGCGCCAGCAGCTCAGAGGACAGGCCCCGCTATGGCTACACCTTC. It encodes CASSSEDRPRYGYTF.

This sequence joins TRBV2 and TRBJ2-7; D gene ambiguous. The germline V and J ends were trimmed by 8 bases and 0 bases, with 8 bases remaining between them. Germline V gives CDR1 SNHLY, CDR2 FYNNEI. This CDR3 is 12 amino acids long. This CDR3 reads CASHSVSYEQYF. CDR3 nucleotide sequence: TGTGCCAGCCACTCAGTCTCCTACGAGCAGTACTTC.